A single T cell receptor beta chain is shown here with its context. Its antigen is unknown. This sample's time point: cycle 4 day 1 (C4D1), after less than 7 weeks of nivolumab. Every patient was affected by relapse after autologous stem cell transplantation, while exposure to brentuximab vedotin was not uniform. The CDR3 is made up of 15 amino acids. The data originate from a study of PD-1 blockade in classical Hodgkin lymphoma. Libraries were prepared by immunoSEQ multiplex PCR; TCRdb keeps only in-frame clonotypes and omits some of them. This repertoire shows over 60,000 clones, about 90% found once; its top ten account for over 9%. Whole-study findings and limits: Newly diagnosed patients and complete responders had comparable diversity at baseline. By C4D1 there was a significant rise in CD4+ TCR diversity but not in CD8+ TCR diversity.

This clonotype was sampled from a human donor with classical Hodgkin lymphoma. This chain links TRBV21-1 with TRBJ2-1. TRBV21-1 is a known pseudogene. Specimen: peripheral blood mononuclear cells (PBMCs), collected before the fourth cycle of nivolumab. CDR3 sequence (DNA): TGTGCCAGCAGCAAAAATGCGACAACTAACAATGAGCAGTTCTTC. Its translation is CASSKNATTNNEQFF.